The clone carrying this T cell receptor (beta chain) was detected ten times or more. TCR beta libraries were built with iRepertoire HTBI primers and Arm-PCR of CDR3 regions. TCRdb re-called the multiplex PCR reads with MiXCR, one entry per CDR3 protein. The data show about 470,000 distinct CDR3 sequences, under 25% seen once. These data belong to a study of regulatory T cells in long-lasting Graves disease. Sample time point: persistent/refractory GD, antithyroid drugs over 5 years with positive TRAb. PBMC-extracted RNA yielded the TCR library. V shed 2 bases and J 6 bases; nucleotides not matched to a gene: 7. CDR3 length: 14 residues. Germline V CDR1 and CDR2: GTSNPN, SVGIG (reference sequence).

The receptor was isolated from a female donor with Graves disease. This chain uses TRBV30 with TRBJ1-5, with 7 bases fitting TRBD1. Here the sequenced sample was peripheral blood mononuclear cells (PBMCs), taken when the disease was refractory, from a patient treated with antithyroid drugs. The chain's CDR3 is CAWSKPGGGQPQHF. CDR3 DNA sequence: TGTGCCTGGAGTAAACCAGGGGGTGGTCAGCCCCAGCATTTT.